This TCR beta chain was identified during a study of T cell clones after liver transplantation. Findings of the study overall: Rather than being deleted, graft donor-reactive T cells may have moved into the graft. The donor-reactive repertoire was only partly measurable in a couple of subjects, lacking donor cells.

TCRdb's table, derived via immunoSEQ multiplex PCR, lists solely in-frame clones and lacks some. The top ten hold about 2.8% of the sample, which has 93,000 or so clones, approximately 79% seen once. Concerning this clone: The antigen remains undetermined.

This CDR3 has 14 amino acids. V gave up 4 bases and J gave up 5 bases; unmatched junction bases: 7. Germline V lookup: CDR1 SGHNT, CDR2 YYREEE (reference sequence). The source is a human patient who received a liver transplant. Some T cells may be transferred from the graft donor. Here the sequenced sample was CD4+ T cells from blood, taken about 50 months after liver transplant. The rearrangement uses TRBV5-4 and TRBJ2-7; 9 bases agree with TRBD1. CDR3 loop: CASSTPGQGHEQYF. CDR3 sequence (DNA): TGTGCCAGCAGCACTCCGGGACAGGGCCACGAGCAGTACTTC.